This TCR beta chain was profiled in a study of blood T cells in healthy people across ages. Trimming stripped 0 bases from V and 2 bases from J, with 14 bases between. The length of the CDR3 is 16 residues. CDR1 is SGHRS, CDR2 YFSETQ, per germline. Many counts were recorded for this clonotype. It was with a sample-barcoded 5' primer and a J-beta primer mix that a second PCR of about 6 to 11 cycles was run. TCRdb re-called the 5' RACE reads through MiXCR, storing one row per CDR3 protein. Of some 900,000 distinct CDR3 sequences listed, under 35% are singletons. This sequence joins TRBV5-1 and TRBJ1-2, with D possibly matching TRBD1 (5 bases). Material: blood. The receptor's source is a woman older than 75 in good health. The CDR3 coding sequence is TGCGCCAGCAGCTTGGAAAGGGGAGCTTCAAACTATGGCTACACCTTC. Its protein is CASSLERGASNYGYTF.